The rows below give T cell receptor beta chains drawn from one sample of a study of T cell responses to AZD1222 COVID-19 vaccine. The assay was immunoSEQ multiplex PCR, and TCRdb's table has in-frame clones only and misses some. The sample lists over 120,000 clones; 92% were seen once. The sequencing used peripheral blood, collected on day 0 of AZD1222 vaccination. The receptors were sampled from an adult in good health. Each CDR3 is given with its conserved first and last residue. D genes are given only for firm matches. The size of a clone is reported for some rows only, either as once, few or many, or as a class for expanded clones.

V: TRBV30; J: TRBJ2-7; size: .; D: .; length: 13; DNA: TGTGCCTGGACCCCATCTACTCCTGGCGAGCAGTACTTC; CDR3: CAWTPSTPGEQYF
V: TRBV3-1/TRBV3-2; J: TRBJ1-5; size: .; D: .; length: 14; DNA: TGTGCCAGCAGTCGCGGCAATAGCAATCAGCCCCAGCATTTT; CDR3: CASSRGNSNQPQHF
V: TRBV7-9; J: TRBJ2-2; size: .; D: .; length: 12; DNA: TGTGCCAGCAGCCCCGTCGTCGGGGAGCTGTTTTTT; CDR3: CASSPVVGELFF
V: TRBV6-5; J: TRBJ1-5; size: .; D: .; length: 15; DNA: TGTGCCAGCGGAAGAGGGGGAAGGGGCAATCAGCCCCAGCATTTT; CDR3: CASGRGGRGNQPQHF
V: TRBV9; J: TRBJ1-3; size: .; D: .; length: 15; DNA: TGTGCCAGCAGCGTAGCGGCAGGGACTGGAAACACCATATATTTT; CDR3: CASSVAAGTGNTIYF
V: TRBV5-6; J: TRBJ1-5; size: .; D: .; length: 15; DNA: TGTGCCAGCAGCTCTTTGGACAGAAGCAATCAGCCCCAGCATTTT; CDR3: CASSSLDRSNQPQHF
V: TRBV3-1/TRBV3-2; J: TRBJ1-2; size: .; D: .; length: 14; DNA: TGTGCCAGCAGCCAGGGACGGGACCGCGGGGCATACACCTTC; CDR3: CASSQGRDRGAYTF
V: TRBV4-3; J: TRBJ2-5; size: once; D: TRBD1; length: 16; DNA: TGCGCCAGCAGCCAAGCCTGGGACAGGGGTGCGGAGACCCAGTACTTC; CDR3: CASSQAWDRGAETQYF
V: TRBV5-1; J: TRBJ2-5; size: .; D: .; length: 16; DNA: TGCGCCAGCAGCTTGGGACAGGCTTTTTTTCGGGAGACCCAGTACTTC; CDR3: CASSLGQAFFRETQYF
V: TRBV6-2/TRBV6-3; J: TRBJ2-5; size: .; D: TRBD2; length: 17; DNA: TGTGCCAGCAGTCACTCGGGTCAGCGGGGGGGCCAAGAGACCCAGTACTTC; CDR3: CASSHSGQRGGQETQYF
V: TRBV29-1; J: TRBJ2-7; size: .; D: TRBD2; length: 13; DNA: TGCAGCGTTGGGGCTAGCGGGGAGTACGAGCAGTACTTC; CDR3: CSVGASGEYEQYF
V: TRBV14; J: TRBJ1-2; size: .; D: .; length: 13; DNA: TGTGCCAGCAGCCAAGGGCAGAGTTATGGCTACACCTTC; CDR3: CASSQGQSYGYTF
V: TRBV5-1; J: TRBJ1-5; size: .; D: TRBD1; length: 14; DNA: TGCGCCAGCAGCCCTGGGACAGCCGATCAGCCCCAGCATTTT; CDR3: CASSPGTADQPQHF
V: TRBV18; J: TRBJ1-1; size: .; D: .; length: 15; DNA: TGTGCCAGCTCACCACCGGCAGGGGCGGGAACTGAAGCTTTCTTT; CDR3: CASSPPAGAGTEAFF
V: TRBV7-2; J: TRBJ2-7; size: .; D: TRBD1; length: 14; DNA: TGTGCCAGCAGCTTAATCGGACAGGCTTACGAGCAGTACTTC; CDR3: CASSLIGQAYEQYF
V: TRBV29-1; J: TRBJ1-3; size: .; D: TRBD1; length: 13; DNA: TGCGGTTGGGGACAGGGAGCAGGAAACACCATATATTTT; CDR3: CGWGQGAGNTIYF
V: TRBV19; J: TRBJ1-4; size: .; D: .; length: 14; DNA: TGTGCCAGTAGTATAAGTACAACTAATGAAAAACTGTTTTTT; CDR3: CASSISTTNEKLFF
V: TRBV5-3; J: TRBJ1-4; size: .; D: TRBD1; length: 14; DNA: TGTGCCAGAAGCTCGGGACAGAGAGATGAAAAACTGTTTTTT; CDR3: CARSSGQRDEKLFF
V: TRBV19; J: TRBJ2-7; size: .; D: TRBD2; length: 16; DNA: TGTGCCAGTAGCCCCCTCTCGGGACTAGCGTCCTACGAGCAGTACTTC; CDR3: CASSPLSGLASYEQYF
V: TRBV6-2/TRBV6-3; J: TRBJ1-2; size: .; D: .; length: 14; DNA: TGTGCCAGCAGTTCTCGACAGGTAGGCGACGGCTACACCTTC; CDR3: CASSSRQVGDGYTF
V: TRBV2; J: TRBJ2-2; size: .; D: .; length: 11; DNA: TGTGCCAGCCGGGGGTTCGGGGAGCTGTTTTTT; CDR3: CASRGFGELFF
V: TRBV18; J: TRBJ2-7; size: .; D: TRBD2; length: 17; DNA: TGTGCCAGCTCACCACCGAGGTTCGGGGGGAAAACCTACGAGCAGTACTTC; CDR3: CASSPPRFGGKTYEQYF
V: TRBV12-5; J: TRBJ2-7; size: .; D: .; length: 15; DNA: TGTGCTAGTGGTTTGCACAGGCTCAGCTCCTACGAGCAGTACTTC; CDR3: CASGLHRLSSYEQYF
V: TRBV10-3; J: TRBJ2-5; size: .; D: .; length: 17; DNA: TGTGCCATCAGTGAGTCTGGGGCCGGTGGGGCCTTGGGGACCCAGTACTTC; CDR3: CAISESGAGGALGTQYF
V: TRBV27; J: TRBJ1-4; size: .; D: TRBD1; length: 15; DNA: TGTGCCAGCAGTTCTTTGGACAGGGAGGGAGAAAAACTGTTTTTT; CDR3: CASSSLDREGEKLFF
V: TRBV28; J: TRBJ2-1; size: once; D: .; length: 14; DNA: TGTGCCAGCACCAACACTCAACACTACAATGAGCAGTTCTTC; CDR3: CASTNTQHYNEQFF